These T cell receptor beta chains were read from a single sample in a study of molecular identifiers for immune sequencing clone quantification. TCRdb re-called the PCR reads with MiXCR, one entry per CDR3 protein. The repertoire holds about 630,000 distinct CDR3 sequences, with over 25% as singletons. The sample taken for sequencing was naive CD8+ T cells from blood, with Jurkat cell RNA spiked in. The receptors stem from a human donor in good health. Some libraries in this study had Jurkat cell RNA spiked in. CDR3s include the opening cysteine and the closing phenylalanine or tryptophan. Fields, in order: CDR3 protein, CDR3 DNA, V gene, D gene, clone size, J gene. A D gene is named only where the DNA matches it firmly. The size of a clone is reported for some rows only, either as once, few or many, or as a class for expanded clones.

CDR3aa: CASGHPGQHTEAFF
CDR3nt: TGTGCCAGCGGCCATCCGGGACAACACACTGAAGCTTTCTTT
v_gene: TRBV7-9
d_gene: .
abundance: .
j_gene: TRBJ1-1

CDR3aa: CATSLRGGTGELFF
CDR3nt: TGTGCCACCTCACTGCGTGGGGGCACCGGGGAGCTGTTTTTT
v_gene: TRBV15
d_gene: .
abundance: many
j_gene: TRBJ2-2

CDR3aa: CASRAGNTEAFF
CDR3nt: TGTGCCAGCAGGGCAGGGAACACTGAAGCTTTCTTT
v_gene: TRBV14
d_gene: .
abundance: many
j_gene: TRBJ1-1

CDR3aa: CASGPWTGKGTEAFF
CDR3nt: TGCGCCAGCGGCCCGTGGACAGGGAAGGGCACTGAAGCTTTCTTT
v_gene: TRBV4-1
d_gene: TRBD1
abundance: .
j_gene: TRBJ1-1

CDR3aa: CASSLVGWRVQETQYF
CDR3nt: TGTGCCAGCAGCTTAGTGGGTTGGAGGGTTCAAGAGACCCAGTACTTC
v_gene: TRBV7-2
d_gene: .
abundance: many
j_gene: TRBJ2-5

CDR3aa: CASGASGSDPQYF
CDR3nt: TGTGCCAGCGGGGCTAGCGGCTCAGATCCGCAGTATTTT
v_gene: TRBV7-9
d_gene: TRBD2
abundance: .
j_gene: TRBJ2-3

CDR3aa: CATSRAAGAGTDTLYF
CDR3nt: TGTGCCACCAGCAGAGCGGCGGGGGCTGGTACAGATACGCTGTATTTT
v_gene: TRBV15
d_gene: .
abundance: .
j_gene: TRBJ2-3

CDR3aa: CSAPGTGDEPLHF
CDR3nt: TGCAGTGCCCCCGGGACAGGGGATGAACCCCTCCACTTT
v_gene: TRBV20-1
d_gene: TRBD1
abundance: many
j_gene: TRBJ1-6

CDR3aa: CASSNSPGLAGADNEQFF
CDR3nt: TGTGCCAGCAGTAATTCGCCGGGACTAGCGGGAGCCGACAATGAGCAGTTCTTC
v_gene: TRBV28
d_gene: TRBD2
abundance: few
j_gene: TRBJ2-1

CDR3aa: CASSPDREEYF
CDR3nt: TGTGCCAGCAGTCCGGACAGGGAGGAGTACTTC
v_gene: TRBV28
d_gene: TRBD1
abundance: many
j_gene: TRBJ2-7

CDR3aa: CASSLYPSQDTQYF
CDR3nt: TGCGCCAGCAGCTTGTACCCATCCCAAGATACGCAGTATTTT
v_gene: TRBV5-1
d_gene: .
abundance: many
j_gene: TRBJ2-3

CDR3aa: CASSGELAGALHGQYF
CDR3nt: TGTGCCAGCAGCGGAGAACTAGCGGGGGCTCTTCATGGCCAGTACTTC
v_gene: TRBV9
d_gene: TRBD2
abundance: few
j_gene: TRBJ2-5

CDR3aa: CASSELLGSADTQYF
CDR3nt: TGTGCCAGCAGTGAACTCCTAGGGTCCGCAGATACGCAGTATTTT
v_gene: TRBV2
d_gene: .
abundance: many
j_gene: TRBJ2-3

CDR3aa: CASSRYITGSQNTGELFF
CDR3nt: TGTGCCAGCAGCAGATACATAACAGGGTCTCAGAACACCGGGGAGCTGTTTTTT
v_gene: TRBV9
d_gene: .
abundance: many
j_gene: TRBJ2-2

CDR3aa: CASSLGGQASYEQYF
CDR3nt: TGTGCCAGCAGCTTAGGGGGACAGGCCTCCTACGAGCAGTACTTC
v_gene: TRBV7-8
d_gene: TRBD1
abundance: many
j_gene: TRBJ2-7

CDR3aa: CATSDGLAGYTGELFF
CDR3nt: TGTGCCACCAGTGACGGACTAGCGGGATACACCGGGGAGCTGTTTTTT
v_gene: TRBV24-1
d_gene: TRBD2
abundance: .
j_gene: TRBJ2-2

CDR3aa: CAISESTSGYSYNEQFF
CDR3nt: TGTGCCATCAGTGAGTCGACTAGCGGTTACTCCTACAATGAGCAGTTCTTC
v_gene: TRBV10-3
d_gene: TRBD2
abundance: .
j_gene: TRBJ2-1

CDR3aa: CASSYSTFGTDEQYF
CDR3nt: TGTGCCAGCAGTTACTCGACATTTGGGACGGACGAGCAGTACTTC
v_gene: TRBV6-6
d_gene: .
abundance: .
j_gene: TRBJ2-7

CDR3aa: CASSLDLGVTEAFF
CDR3nt: TGTGCCAGCAGCTTGGATTTGGGGGTCACTGAAGCTTTCTTT
v_gene: TRBV5-4
d_gene: .
abundance: .
j_gene: TRBJ1-1

CDR3aa: CSARDLRQPYYGYTF
CDR3nt: TGCAGTGCTAGAGATTTAAGGCAGCCCTACTATGGCTACACCTTC
v_gene: TRBV20-1
d_gene: .
abundance: .
j_gene: TRBJ1-2

CDR3aa: CASSQTGGRLSGANVLTF
CDR3nt: TGCGCCAGCAGCCAAACAGGGGGTAGGCTCTCTGGGGCCAACGTCCTGACTTTC
v_gene: TRBV4-1
d_gene: TRBD1
abundance: .
j_gene: TRBJ2-6

CDR3aa: CASSALLAEGSYEQYF
CDR3nt: TGTGCCAGCAGCGCACTCCTAGCGGAGGGCTCCTACGAGCAGTACTTC
v_gene: TRBV7-2
d_gene: TRBD2
abundance: .
j_gene: TRBJ2-7

CDR3aa: CASSNDKDSGMANEKLFF
CDR3nt: TGTGCCAGCAGCAACGACAAGGACAGCGGCATGGCTAATGAAAAACTGTTTTTT
v_gene: TRBV14
d_gene: .
abundance: .
j_gene: TRBJ1-4

CDR3aa: CASSLDATGGDYTF
CDR3nt: TGCGCCAGCAGCTTGGATGCGACAGGGGGCGACTACACCTTC
v_gene: TRBV5-1
d_gene: TRBD1
abundance: many
j_gene: TRBJ1-2

CDR3aa: CASSELDRGRETQYF
CDR3nt: TGTGCCAGCAGCGAACTAGACAGGGGGCGAGAGACCCAGTACTTC
v_gene: TRBV3-1
d_gene: TRBD1
abundance: few
j_gene: TRBJ2-5

CDR3aa: CASSSGRPSYEQYF
CDR3nt: TGTGCCAGCAGTAGCGGGAGACCCTCCTACGAGCAGTACTTC
v_gene: TRBV6-4
d_gene: TRBD2
abundance: .
j_gene: TRBJ2-7

CDR3aa: CASWGGVNQPQHF
CDR3nt: TGTGCCAGTTGGGGAGGGGTCAATCAGCCCCAGCATTTT
v_gene: TRBV12-3/TRBV12-4
d_gene: .
abundance: .
j_gene: TRBJ1-5

CDR3aa: CASSSGLYGYTF
CDR3nt: TGTGCCAGCAGCTCGGGCCTCTATGGCTACACCTTC
v_gene: TRBV7-9
d_gene: .
abundance: .
j_gene: TRBJ1-2

CDR3aa: CSVEDVSVTQYF
CDR3nt: TGCAGCGTTGAAGACGTGTCCGTGACCCAGTACTTC
v_gene: TRBV29-1
d_gene: .
abundance: many
j_gene: TRBJ2-5

CDR3aa: CSARPLGDYQETQYF
CDR3nt: TGCAGTGCACGTCCTCTAGGGGATTACCAAGAGACCCAGTACTTC
v_gene: TRBV20-1
d_gene: .
abundance: .
j_gene: TRBJ2-5

CDR3aa: CASSLEGGYNEQFF
CDR3nt: TGTGCCAGCAGCTTAGAAGGTGGCTACAATGAGCAGTTCTTC
v_gene: TRBV7-9
d_gene: .
abundance: few
j_gene: TRBJ2-1

CDR3aa: CAWTTAETQYF
CDR3nt: TGTGCCTGGACCACCGCAGAGACCCAGTACTTC
v_gene: TRBV30
d_gene: .
abundance: few
j_gene: TRBJ2-5

CDR3aa: CASSPQWSPAYEQYF
CDR3nt: TGTGCCAGCAGCCCCCAATGGTCACCCGCCTACGAGCAGTACTTC
v_gene: TRBV7-9
d_gene: .
abundance: .
j_gene: TRBJ2-7

CDR3aa: CSARDPSWDNEQFF
CDR3nt: TGCAGTGCTAGAGATCCTAGCTGGGACAATGAGCAGTTCTTC
v_gene: TRBV20-1
d_gene: .
abundance: few
j_gene: TRBJ2-1

CDR3aa: CATVRGLITGAFF
CDR3nt: TGTGCCACCGTGCGGGGGCTGATCACTGGAGCTTTCTTT
v_gene: TRBV28
d_gene: .
abundance: .
j_gene: TRBJ1-1

CDR3aa: CSAREGTYEQYF
CDR3nt: TGCAGTGCTAGAGAGGGGACCTACGAGCAGTACTTC
v_gene: TRBV20-1
d_gene: .
abundance: few
j_gene: TRBJ2-7

CDR3aa: CASSQGRTGREQYF
CDR3nt: TGCGCCAGCAGCCAAGGTCGGACAGGGCGGGAGCAGTACTTC
v_gene: TRBV4-3
d_gene: TRBD1
abundance: few
j_gene: TRBJ2-7

CDR3aa: CSPSAGTRRFF
CDR3nt: TGCAGCCCGAGCGCCGGGACTAGAAGATTCTTC
v_gene: TRBV29-1
d_gene: TRBD2
abundance: many
j_gene: TRBJ2-1

CDR3aa: CASSTAGGTDTQYF
CDR3nt: TGTGCCAGCAGCACGGCGGGAGGCACAGATACGCAGTATTTT
v_gene: TRBV7-6
d_gene: TRBD2
abundance: many
j_gene: TRBJ2-3

CDR3aa: CASSADRIYEQYF
CDR3nt: TGCGCCAGCAGCGCTGACAGGATCTACGAGCAGTACTTC
v_gene: TRBV10-1
d_gene: .
abundance: many
j_gene: TRBJ2-7

CDR3aa: CASSILRGEQFF
CDR3nt: TGTGCCAGCAGTATCTTAAGGGGGGAGCAGTTCTTC
v_gene: TRBV6-2/TRBV6-3
d_gene: .
abundance: many
j_gene: TRBJ2-1

CDR3aa: CASSPWREGDTQYF
CDR3nt: TGTGCCAGCAGTCCTTGGCGGGAGGGCGATACGCAGTATTTT
v_gene: TRBV12-3/TRBV12-4
d_gene: TRBD2
abundance: many
j_gene: TRBJ2-3

CDR3aa: CASWGGVNQPRHF
CDR3nt: TGTGCCAGTTGGGGAGGGGTCAATCAGCCCCGGCATTTT
v_gene: TRBV12-3/TRBV12-4
d_gene: .
abundance: .
j_gene: TRBJ1-5

CDR3aa: CASSFGPRSETQYF
CDR3nt: TGTGCCAGCAGTTTTGGACCACGATCAGAGACCCAGTACTTC
v_gene: TRBV12-3/TRBV12-4
d_gene: .
abundance: many
j_gene: TRBJ2-5

CDR3aa: CASSARGVNTGELFF
CDR3nt: TGTGCCAGCAGCGCGCGGGGGGTTAACACCGGGGAGCTGTTTTTT
v_gene: TRBV7-7
d_gene: TRBD2
abundance: .
j_gene: TRBJ2-2

CDR3aa: CASSSPDSVLGTEAFF
CDR3nt: TGTGCCAGCAGCTCGCCCGACAGCGTCTTGGGCACTGAAGCTTTCTTT
v_gene: TRBV7-9
d_gene: .
abundance: many
j_gene: TRBJ1-1

CDR3aa: CAISDFSNEQFF
CDR3nt: TGTGCCATCAGTGACTTTTCGAATGAGCAGTTCTTC
v_gene: TRBV10-3
d_gene: .
abundance: few
j_gene: TRBJ2-1

CDR3aa: CASSLILAGRQFF
CDR3nt: TGTGCCAGCAGTTTAATACTAGCGGGGAGGCAGTTCTTC
v_gene: TRBV27
d_gene: TRBD2
abundance: few
j_gene: TRBJ2-1

CDR3aa: CAWSVGTANTGELFF
CDR3nt: TGTGCCTGGAGTGTTGGGACAGCGAACACCGGGGAGCTGTTTTTT
v_gene: TRBV30
d_gene: TRBD1
abundance: many
j_gene: TRBJ2-2

CDR3aa: CASLFQETQYF
CDR3nt: TGTGCCAGCTTGTTCCAAGAGACCCAGTACTTC
v_gene: TRBV6-5
d_gene: .
abundance: many
j_gene: TRBJ2-5

CDR3aa: CASSQAVSNTGELFF
CDR3nt: TGTGCCAGCAGCCAAGCGGTGTCGAACACCGGGGAGCTGTTTTTT
v_gene: TRBV21-1
d_gene: .
abundance: .
j_gene: TRBJ2-2